The 7 T cell receptor beta chains below come from one sample, sequenced in a study of spatial heterogeneity in lung cancer (dated by TCRdb to between 2018 and 2021). The time point label on this specimen signifies: sample taken at primary tumor resection. TCR sequencing used whole RNA extracted from tumor and nontumor lung tissue, or from cryopreserved PBMC samples, without cell sorting. Library method: 5' RACE. The data were produced on a NextSeq 500. TCRdb redid the processing of the public reads, applying fastp at Q25 and MiXCR, and retained in-frame beta chains. Entries that share a CDR3 protein sequence are merged under the most common genes and DNA. The sample table contains fewer than 40,000 distinct CDR3 sequences; only one count was recorded for approximately 7.5% of them. Clones ranked in the top ten supply 25% to 35% of the sample. The input for sequencing was PBMCs, taken at surgery. The receptors shown here come from a male donor with early-stage non-small cell lung cancer.

This clonotype was counted ten times or more. J is TRBJ2-3 and V is TRBV4-3; 15 nucleotides line up with TRBD2. The germline V gene has CDR1 LGHNA and CDR2 YSLEER. V shed 2 bases, J shed 4 bases, and the junction held 4 bases outside the gene matches. The CDR3 consists of 17 residues. The CDR3 DNA sequence: TGCGCCAGCAGCCAATCCCGGACTAGCGGGAGGGCAGATACGCAGTATTTT. Translation: CASSQSRTSGRADTQYF.

The chain has TRBV5-6 and TRBJ2-2; D is ambiguous. CDR1 SGHDT and CDR2 YYEEEE come from the germline V gene. V shed 2 bases and J shed 3 bases, with 2 bases lying between them. The CDR3 sequence is 12 residues long. The CDR3: CASSLYTGELFF. The CDR3, as DNA: TGTGCCAGCAGCTTATACACCGGGGAGCTGTTTTTT.

On this clonotype: Just one base apart from a much larger clone, this may be a read error. The V gene is TRBV10-3, the J gene TRBJ2-5, with D maybe TRBD1 (5 bases). The germline V gene encodes CDR1 ENHRY and CDR2 SYGVKD. This CDR3 contains 14 residues. DNA of the CDR3: TGTGCCATCAATGAGTCGGGCAGGGAAGAGACCCAGTACTTC. This translates into CAINESGREETQYF.

This clonotype has a count of ten or more. CDR3 nucleotides: TGCGCCAGCAGCCGACAAATCGACAATGAGCAGTTCTTC. Its protein is CASSRQIDNEQFF. This chain connects TRBV4-3 to TRBJ2-1; D is uncertain. The CDR3 runs to 13 residues. V lost 4 bases to trimming and J lost 5 bases, with 9 bases between them. Germline CDR1 and CDR2: LGHNA and YSLEER.

This clonotype has ten or more counts. The rearrangement links TRBV5-1 to TRBJ2-3; maybe TRBD2 (6 bases). The CDR3 has 15 residues. V gave up 3 bases and J gave up 2 bases, with 13 bases separating them. Germline assignment: CDR1 SGHRS and CDR2 YFSETQ. The CDR3 protein is CASSSDYLPTDTQYF. The CDR3 region has the DNA TGCGCCAGCAGCTCGGACTACCTCCCCACAGATACGCAGTATTTT.

Only a few counts were recorded for this clonotype. The V call is TRBV5-1, the J call TRBJ2-3; tentatively, D is TRBD2 (6 bases). Deletions cut 0 bases from V and 2 bases from J, with 13 bases between. The CDR3 length is 16 residues. Germline CDR1 SGHRS, CDR2 YFSETQ. CDR3 residues: CASSLEGRWDTDTQYF. The CDR3 DNA reads as TGCGCCAGCAGCTTGGAGGGGAGGTGGGACACAGATACGCAGTATTTT.

The chain combines TRBV2 with TRBJ1-6; perhaps TRBD1 as D (5 bases). Germline-derived CDR1 and CDR2 are SNHLY and FYNNEI. The CDR3 consists of 14 residues. The V end lost 6 bases, the J end lost 8 bases, and 14 bases lay between the germline ends. The CDR3 sequence is CASSRGTSDSPLHF. CDR3 DNA: TGTGCCAGCAGCCGCGGGACTTCGGATTCACCCCTCCACTTT.